The sequence of this TCR beta chain was determined in a study of T cells in Graves' hyperthyroidism and ophthalmopathy. Study-level results: A model of 13 V-J pairs discriminated ophthalmopathy from stable hyperthyroidism.

Researchers took RNA transcripts and amplified the TCR beta CDR3 regions from them. RT-PCR in the first round (using the HTBI primer set) targeted the TCR CDR3. MiXCR, applied by TCRdb to the multiplex PCR reads, yields one record per CDR3 protein. The sample gives hundreds of thousands of distinct CDR3 sequences, approximately 14% of which show up once; about a third is in the top ten. This CDR3 has 12 residues. With 7 bases removed from V and 3 bases from J, the gap between germline ends came to 10 bases. Germline loops: CDR1 GTSNPN, CDR2 SVGIG (reference sequence). Uncontrolled infection, other autoimmune disease, pregnancy and lactation each barred patients from inclusion. This clonotype was detected ten times or more. The antigen is undetermined.

The TCR originated in a woman aged 40 to 49 with Graves' ophthalmopathy. The V and J genes are TRBV30 and TRBJ2-1; D might be TRBD2 (6 bases). Sequencing was performed on blood. In nucleotides, the CDR3 is TGTGCCTTCCTAGCGCTCTACAATGAGCAGTTCTTC. Its protein product is CAFLALYNEQFF.